These 17 T cell receptor beta chains were all obtained from the same sample, sequenced in a study of T cells after posttransplantation cyclophosphamide (dated by TCRdb to the mid-2010s). Library method: the immunoSEQ multiplex PCR assay. TCRdb took this table from immuneACCESS and kept in-frame rearrangements with V and J called. Such tables lack part of the clones; where checked against another copy, unresolved V genes explain under half of the gap, and the rest is unexplained. For this sample the table gives under 40,000 clones, of which 91% were detected only once. Together, the top ten hold 0.1% to 0.12% of the sample. Naive T cells were defined as viable CD3+CD4+ or CD3+CD8+ cells that were CCR7+CD45RA+CD45RO-CD95-CD27+CD28+. The sample was naive CD4+ T cells sorted from blood. The receptors derive from a man between 25 and 39 years old in good health and a related stem cell transplant donor.

The V and J genes are TRBV2 and TRBJ1-5; 7 bases match TRBD1. In germline, CDR1 is SNHLY, CDR2 FYNNEI. This CDR3 contains 17 residues. Trimming removed 5 bases from V and 3 bases from J; junction bases left unmatched: 13. The CDR3: CASSRTLGTALNQPQHF. The CDR3 nucleotides read TGTGCCAGCAGTCGAACCTTAGGGACAGCTCTCAATCAGCCCCAGCATTTT.

This rearrangement joins TRBV5-1 to TRBJ2-7; tentatively, D is TRBD2 (7 bases). Germline values: CDR1 SGHRS, CDR2 YFSETQ. Between the trimmed V and J ends, which lost 4 bases and 3 bases, there was a span of 20 bases. The CDR3 totals 16 residues. The CDR3 region is CASSPGGQGPNYEQYF. In DNA, the CDR3 is TGCGCCAGCAGCCCGGGGGGTCAGGGGCCTAACTACGAGCAGTACTTC.

V usage is TRBV20-1 and J usage is TRBJ2-3; D gene ambiguous. V was trimmed by 3 bases and J by 6 bases, leaving 7 bases between them. From germline, CDR1 is DFQATT and CDR2 SNEGSKA (reference sequence). The CDR3 sequence is 11 residues long. Here the CDR3 DNA reads TGCAGTGCTAGTCTACCGGATACGCAGTATTTT. Amino acid sequence: CSASLPDTQYF.

This chain joins TRBV7-9 and TRBJ1-1; 7 bases map to TRBD1. The CDR3 runs to 15 residues. The junction had 6 bases not matched to a gene; V was cut back by 5 bases and J by 0 bases. Germline lookup yields CDR1 SEHNR and CDR2 FQNEAQ (reference sequence). The CDR3 protein is CASSPGQPLNTEAFF. In DNA, the CDR3 is TGTGCCAGCAGCCCGGGACAGCCCTTGAACACTGAAGCTTTCTTT. Using reference TRBV7-9 and TRBJ1-1 for the parts outside the CDR3, the full variable domain is DTGVSQNPRHKITKRGQNVTFRCDPISEHNRLYWYRQTLGQGPEFLTYFQNEAQLEKSRLLSDRFSAERPKGSFSTLEIQRTEQGDSAMYLCASSPGQPLNTEAFFGQGTRLTVV.

The chain joins TRBV7-8 to TRBJ2-1; 8 positions match TRBD1. This CDR3 contains 20 residues. Germline lookup yields CDR1 SGHVS and CDR2 FQNEAQ. Trimming cost V 5 bases and J 5 bases; bases outside gene matches: 23. This CDR3 reads CASSPPGTGLGFGGHNEQFF. DNA of the CDR3: TGTGCCAGCAGCCCCCCGGGGACAGGTTTGGGGTTTGGGGGACACAATGAGCAGTTCTTC. The entire variable domain, with the rest obtained from reference TRBV7-8 and TRBJ2-1, is as follows: GAGVSQSPRYKVAKRGQDVALRCDPISGHVSLFWYQQALGQGPEFLTYFQNEAQLDKSGLPSDRFFAERPEGSVSTLKIQRTQQEDSAVYLCASSPPGTGLGFGGHNEQFFGPGTRLTVL.

The chain couples TRBV9 to TRBJ2-5; 13 bases match TRBD2. Trimming at V came to 3 bases and at J to 3 bases, leaving 5 bases not matched to a gene. The germline gives CDR1 SGDLS, CDR2 YYNGEE. The CDR3 is 16 amino acids. The chain's CDR3 is CASSAPGLAGKETQYF. In DNA form, the CDR3 reads TGTGCCAGCAGCGCCCCGGGACTAGCGGGGAAAGAGACCCAGTACTTC.

The chain joins TRBV2 to TRBJ2-3, with a weak D call TRBD2 (6 bases). The CDR3 totals 16 residues. Looked up from germline, CDR1 is SNHLY and CDR2 is FYNNEI. Trimming stripped 4 bases from V and 1 base from J, with 15 bases between. The CDR3 coding sequence is TGTGCCAGCAGTGTAGGACGGGGGATCGGCACAGATACGCAGTATTTT. Translation gives CASSVGRGIGTDTQYF.

The rearrangement links TRBV6-6 to TRBJ2-7; D perhaps matches TRBD1 (5 bases). This CDR3 contains 14 residues. Germline-derived CDR1 and CDR2 are MNHNY and SVGAGI (reference sequence). V lost 0 bases to trimming and J lost 1 base, with 7 bases between them. The CDR3 loop reads CASSYSDTSYEQYF. The CDR3 nucleotides are TGTGCCAGCAGTTACTCGGACACTTCCTACGAGCAGTACTTC.

The chain joins TRBV2 to TRBJ1-5; D gene unclear. Deletions cut 1 base from V and 0 bases from J, with 7 bases between. The CDR3 contains 15 residues. CDR1 is SNHLY and CDR2 is FYNNEI in the germline V gene. CDR3 in amino acids: CASSEGVNSNQPQHF. The CDR3 nucleotides are TGTGCCAGCAGTGAAGGAGTCAATAGCAATCAGCCCCAGCATTTT.

The chain joins TRBV5-4 to TRBJ2-7, with 7 bases matching TRBD2. Per the germline V gene, CDR1 is SGHNT and CDR2 is YYREEE (reference sequence). This CDR3 region has 15 residues. Germline trimming cut 4 bases from V and 8 bases from J; bases unmatched to any gene: 15. The CDR3 DNA reads as TGTGCCAGCAGCCGGGAGGCTAGTATAGAGACTAAGCAGTACTTC. It codes for CASSREASIETKQYF.

This chain uses TRBV5-6 with TRBJ1-3; 7 bases agree with TRBD1. Germline V gives CDR1 SGHDT, CDR2 YYEEEE. This CDR3 region has 17 residues. V trimming: 4 bases; J trimming: 0 bases; junction bases outside the gene matches: 10. The CDR3 sequence: CASSEDLPGGSGNTIYF. CDR3 coding DNA: TGTGCCAGCAGCGAGGATCTCCCAGGGGGCTCTGGAAACACCATATATTTT. The variable domain in full, with the rest retrieved from reference TRBV5-6 and TRBJ1-3, is DAGVTQSPTHLIKTRGQQVTLRCSPKSGHDTVSWYQQALGQGPQFIFQYYEEEERQRGNFPDRFSGHQFPNYSSELNVNALLLGDSALYLCASSEDLPGGSGNTIYFGEGSWLTVV.

The DNA of the CDR3 is TGTGCCAGCAGTCAAGTGGGCAGGGGATTATCAACTAATGAAAAACTGTTTTTT. It encodes CASSQVGRGLSTNEKLFF. The chain employs TRBV28 and TRBJ1-4; D is perhaps TRBD1 (6 bases). Germline V lookup: CDR1 MDHEN, CDR2 SYDVKM. Trimming removed 5 bases from V and 0 bases from J, with 19 bases in between. This CDR3 has 18 amino acids.

The rearrangement links TRBV4-3 to TRBJ1-4; 12 bases agree with TRBD1. The V segment lost 4 bases and the J segment 8 bases; nucleotides outside the gene matches: 20. Germline-derived CDR1 and CDR2 are LGHNA and YSLEER. This CDR3 contains 20 residues. Here the CDR3 DNA reads TGCGCCAGCAGCCGAATACGAGCCGGGACAGGGGGCGCGGTTCAGGAAAAACTGTTTTTT. It translates to CASSRIRAGTGGAVQEKLFF.

The V call is TRBV5-6, the J call TRBJ1-1; a possible D gene is TRBD1 (6 bases). From germline, CDR1 is SGHDT and CDR2 YYEEEE. The CDR3 is 15 residues long. V gave up 6 bases and J gave up 0 bases, with 15 bases separating them. CDR3 sequence: CASKWGGGMNTEAFF. CDR3 DNA sequence: TGTGCCAGCAAATGGGGAGGGGGAATGAACACTGAAGCTTTCTTT.

V usage is TRBV7-2 and J usage is TRBJ2-5, with 10 bases that match TRBD2. The ends lost 0 bases at V and 7 bases at J; junction bases unmatched: 17. Germline assignment: CDR1 SGHTA and CDR2 FQGNSA. This CDR3 region has 19 residues. The CDR3 reads CASSLARLAGAGTQMTQYF. The CDR3 coding sequence is TGTGCCAGCAGCTTAGCGAGGCTAGCGGGGGCCGGGACACAAATGACCCAGTACTTC.

The chain is built from TRBV7-9 and TRBJ1-5; D ambiguous. This CDR3 spans 18 amino acids. V was pared by 0 bases and J by 4 bases, with 19 bases between. Germline V gene sequence: CDR1 SEHNR, CDR2 FQNEAQ (reference sequence). The CDR3, as DNA: TGTGCCAGCAGCTTAGCACTATCCCACCTGGGCGGGAATCAGCCCCAGCATTTT. This gives the protein CASSLALSHLGGNQPQHF.

As for this clone: One junction end disagrees with the germline gene, perhaps due to a read error. The J gene is TRBJ1-6, the V gene TRBV5-1; TRBD1 matches at 7 bases. Germline assignment: CDR1 SGHRS and CDR2 YFSETQ. The CDR3 is 14 amino acids. CDR3: CASSLGQGNSPPHF. The DNA of the CDR3 is TGCGCCAGCAGCTTGGGACAGGGCAATTCACCCCCCCACTTT.